These T cell receptor beta chains were read from a single sample in a study of T cell responses to AZD1222 COVID-19 vaccine. The protocol was immunoSEQ multiplex PCR, while the TCRdb copy is restricted to in-frame clones and leaves out a portion. The sample has just over 95,000 clones, about 88% seen once. The specimen was peripheral blood, collected on day 0 of AZD1222 vaccination. The receptors stem from an adult in good health. Both conserved end residues are part of each CDR3. Fields, in order: clone size, V gene, CDR3 protein. Part of the rows lack a size; the others show once, few, many or a class for expanded clones.

>-|TRBV6-1
CASSEDTDEQFF
>-|TRBV18
CASSPGSNQPQHF
>-|TRBV7-9
CASSARTNYGYTF
>-|TRBV5-1
CASSLTSSYEQYF
>-|TRBV19
CASSIERAGGGTQYF
>-|TRBV6-5
CASMVSGGQETQYF
>once|TRBV27
CASSLSMNTEAFF
>-|TRBV2
CASSEVSGVSLYGYTF
>-|TRBV7-8
CASSSDSGGGYTF
>-|TRBV19
CASGGYNEQFF
>-|TRBV5-5
CASMEDNFGYNSPLHF
>-|TRBV6-4
CASSEKDGSYEQYF
>-|TRBV5-1
CASSFSLQPNYGYTF
>-|TRBV11-2
CASTLQGASYEQYF
>-|TRBV19
CASRRQSNQPQHF
>-|TRBV10-3
CAGGGLSTDTQYF
>-|TRBV6-5
CASSYGTSGYQETQYF
>-|TRBV2
CASSEFRDQPQHF
>-|TRBV6-2/TRBV6-3
CASSHRASGTQYF
>-|TRBV7-9
CASSRKERGGTNEQFF
>once|TRBV5-8
CASSPRTGTLNQPQHF
>-|TRBV5-4
CASSLLPSGELFF
>-|TRBV6-5
CASSNSGPGNYGYTF
>-|TRBV5-6
CASSLRPRHNEQFF
>-|TRBV7-9
CASSFHGLANEQFF
>-|TRBV19
CASSIFRGLGEKLFF